A single sample is the source of the 23 T cell receptor beta chains below, sequenced in a study of cytomegalovirus exposure and HLA in healthy donors. Researchers ran the PCR with 60 Vbeta and 13 Jbeta primers. Assay: immunoSEQ multiplex PCR; the TCRdb copy retains only in-frame clones and omits some. The data contain just over 80,000 clones, more than 60% of them singletons. Material for sequencing was PBMCs. The receptors derive from a man younger than 35 in good health and CMV-seropositive.

The V call is TRBV11-2, the J call TRBJ1-4; D uncertain. Trimming pared 7 bases from V and 2 bases from J, leaving 11 bases between. The CDR3 is 14 amino acids. Germline V CDR1 and CDR2: SGHAT, FQNNGV. The CDR3 sequence is CASTTAWTNEKLFF. For the CDR3, the DNA is TGTGCCAGCACCACAGCCTGGACTAATGAAAAACTGTTTTTT.

This clone was detected only once. V is TRBV4-1 and J is TRBJ2-5; D possibly corresponds to TRBD2 (5 bases). The CDR3 is 15 residues long. Trimming removed 2 bases from V and 3 bases from J, with 13 bases in between. Germline CDR1 MGHRA, CDR2 YSYEKL. CDR3 sequence reads: CASSQFGLSKETQYF. CDR3 nucleotides: TGCGCCAGCAGCCAATTTGGACTCTCGAAAGAGACCCAGTACTTC.

In this sample, this clone turned up once. One end of the junction varies from germline; a read error may be responsible. The genes are TRBV28 and TRBJ2-1; the D gene is possibly TRBD2 (5 bases). The CDR3 length is 10 residues. Per the germline V gene, CDR1 is MDHEN and CDR2 is SYDVKM. In DNA form, the CDR3 reads TGTGCCAGCTTTATCCAAGGGAGTGTCTTC. Amino acid sequence: CASFIQGSVF. The full variable domain, its missing parts supplied by reference TRBV28 and TRBJ2-1, is DVKVTQSSRYLVKRTGEKVFLECVQDMDHENMFWYRQDPGLGLRLIYFSYDVKMKEKGDIPEGYSVSREKKERFSLILESASTNQTSMYLCASFIQGSVFGPGTRLTVL.

The chain is built from TRBV5-1 and TRBJ2-7, with D uncertain. The CDR3 is 14 amino acids. Germline CDR1 reads SGHRS; CDR2 reads YFSETQ. Trimming took off 0 bases at V and 5 bases at J, with 12 bases between the two ends. The CDR3 DNA reads TGCGCCAGCAGCTTGGAGCAGGTTCTGAACGAGCAGTACTTC. It encodes CASSLEQVLNEQYF.

The rearrangement uses TRBV6-6 and TRBJ1-5; D call uncertain. The germline CDR1 and CDR2 sequences are MNHNY and SVGAGI (reference sequence). This CDR3 contains 12 residues. The V and J ends lost 2 bases and 5 bases respectively, with 4 bases between them. As DNA, the CDR3 is TGTGCCAGCAGTTACGCGGATCAGCCCCAGCATTTT. The encoded protein is CASSYADQPQHF.

The CDR3 reads CASSTDRVHEQYF. The CDR3 nucleotides are TGTGCCAGTAGTACCGACAGGGTGCACGAGCAGTACTTC. The chain joins TRBV19 to TRBJ2-7, with 7 bases fitting TRBD1. The germline V gene has CDR1 LNHDA and CDR2 SQIVND (reference sequence). After removal of 4 bases from V and 5 bases from J, the junction contained 5 bases not matched to a gene. The CDR3 covers 13 residues.

In its sample, this clone was seen a few times. The chain recombines TRBV21-1 with TRBJ1-1. TRBV21-1 is reported as a pseudogene. This CDR3 has 17 residues. CDR3: CASSFPTGLSGLTEAFF. DNA of the CDR3: TGTGCCAGCAGCTTTCCGACCGGACTGTCCGGACTTACTGAAGCTTTCTTT.

DNA for the CDR3: TGTGCCAGCGGATCCTCCGGGACTTCGTACTCTGGGGCCAACGTCCTGACTTTC. Protein: CASGSSGTSYSGANVLTF. This chain links TRBV2 with TRBJ2-6, with D perhaps matching TRBD2 (6 bases). Trimming took 8 bases from V and 0 from J, leaving 20 bases between them. The germline V gene encodes CDR1 SNHLY and CDR2 FYNNEI. This CDR3 contains 18 residues. The full variable domain, completed using reference TRBV2 and TRBJ2-6, is EPEVTQTPSHQVTQMGQEVILRCVPISNHLYFYWYRQILGQKVEFLVSFYNNEISEKSEIFDDQFSVERPDGSNFTLKIRSTKLEDSAMYFCASGSSGTSYSGANVLTFGAGSRLTVL.

J is TRBJ2-7 and V is TRBV29-1; a possible D gene is TRBD1 (6 bases). Per the germline V gene, CDR1 is SQVTM and CDR2 is ANQGSEA. This CDR3 is 13 amino acids long. V dropped 5 bases and J dropped 3 bases, with 14 bases sitting between them. The CDR3 nucleotides are TGCAGCGTTCAAACCGGGACAAGCTACGAGCAGTACTTC. This encodes CSVQTGTSYEQYF.

The gene calls are TRBV7-6 and TRBJ2-7; 9 bases fit TRBD1. From germline, CDR1 is SGHVS and CDR2 FNYEAQ. Trimming removed 4 bases from V and 1 base from J; junction bases left unmatched: 8. CDR3 length equals 16 residues. The CDR3 reads CASSSRQGGGSYEQYF. In DNA, the CDR3 is TGTGCCAGCAGCTCACGACAGGGGGGAGGGTCCTACGAGCAGTACTTC.

This sequence joins TRBV7-6 and TRBJ2-5; 7 nucleotides line up with TRBD2. Per the germline V gene, CDR1 is SGHVS and CDR2 is FNYEAQ. This CDR3 is built from 14 residues. V trimming: 1 base; J trimming: 3 bases; junction bases outside the gene matches: 2. CDR3 sequence (DNA): TGTGCCAGCAGCTTAGGGGGAGGGAAAGAGACCCAGTACTTC. Its translation is CASSLGGGKETQYF.

This chain connects TRBV7-3 to TRBJ2-1; D is perhaps TRBD2 (5 bases). The germline gives CDR1 SGHTA, CDR2 FQGTGA. V shed 5 bases and J shed 5 bases, with 13 bases lying between them. The CDR3 covers 14 residues. The CDR3 protein is CASSKGGLNNEQFF. DNA of the CDR3: TGTGCCAGCAGCAAGGGCGGGCTTAACAATGAGCAGTTCTTC.

The genes are TRBV5-1 and TRBJ2-1, with TRBD1 identical over 7 bases. The CDR3 length is 13 residues. V was clipped by 4 bases and J by 5 bases; unmatched bases: 3. Germline values: CDR1 SGHRS, CDR2 YFSETQ. This CDR3 reads CASSQGQNNEQFF. The CDR3 DNA reads as TGCGCCAGCAGCCAGGGACAGAACAATGAGCAGTTCTTC. The full variable domain, its missing parts supplied by reference TRBV5-1 and TRBJ2-1, is KAGVTQTPRYLIKTRGQQVTLSCSPISGHRSVSWYQQTPGQGLQFLFEYFSETQRNKGNFPGRFSGRQFSNSRSEMNVSTLELGDSALYLCASSQGQNNEQFFGPGTRLTVL.

V usage is TRBV10-2 and J usage is TRBJ2-1, with D possibly TRBD1 on 6 matching bases. CDR1 WSHSY and CDR2 SAAADI come from the germline V gene. Trimming pared 4 bases from V and 0 bases from J, leaving 10 bases between. The CDR3 contains 15 residues. The CDR3 loop is CASSGRDNSYNEQFF. In DNA, the CDR3 is TGCGCCAGCAGTGGACGGGACAACTCCTACAATGAGCAGTTCTTC.

This clone was seen only a few times. V and J are TRBV7-9 and TRBJ1-2; tentatively, D is TRBD1 (5 bases). The V end lost 3 bases, the J end lost 3 bases, and 8 bases lay between the germline ends. Germline V gene sequence: CDR1 SEHNR, CDR2 FQNEAQ (reference sequence). The CDR3 spans 13 residues. CDR3 residues: CASSFTGYYGYTF. For the CDR3, the DNA is TGTGCCAGCAGCTTCACAGGATACTATGGCTACACCTTC.

The rearrangement links TRBV7-3 to TRBJ2-2, with 9 bases lining up with TRBD1. Trimming took 8 bases from V and 5 from J; bases not matched to a gene: 3. CDR1 is SGHTA and CDR2 is FQGTGA in the germline V gene. This CDR3 has 13 residues. CDR3 coding DNA: TGTGCCAGCCGTGACAGGGGGACCGGGGAGCTGTTTTTT. Translation: CASRDRGTGELFF.

This chain joins TRBV2 and TRBJ2-7; tentative D call: TRBD2 (6 bases). Germline V CDR1 and CDR2: SNHLY, FYNNEI. This CDR3 has 14 amino acids. V was cut by 7 bases and J by 3 bases, with 16 bases left in between. The CDR3, as DNA: TGTGCCAGCAACGGCGGGACGGCTAGCTACGAGCAGTACTTC. This sequence encodes CASNGGTASYEQYF.

This clone has only a few counts. This rearrangement joins TRBV19 to TRBJ1-2, with 7 positions matching TRBD1. This CDR3 is 13 amino acids long. Per the germline V gene, CDR1 is LNHDA and CDR2 is SQIVND (reference sequence). The J segment lost 2 bases and the V segment lost 10 bases, leaving 7 bases of the junction unmatched. The CDR3: CAILDRQNYGYTF. The CDR3 bases are TGTGCCATCCTGGACAGGCAAAACTATGGCTACACCTTC. The full variable domain, in which reference TRBV19 and TRBJ1-2 provide the parts outside the CDR3, is DGGITQSPKYLFRKEGQNVTLSCEQNLNHDAMYWYRQDPGQGLRLIYYSQIVNDFQKGDIAEGYSVSREKKESFPLTVTSAQKNPTAFYLCAILDRQNYGYTFGSGTRLTVV.

The V and J genes are TRBV27 and TRBJ1-4; perhaps TRBD1 as D (6 bases). This CDR3 contains 22 residues. Germline V gene data show CDR1 as MNHEY and CDR2 as SMNVEV (reference sequence). Trimming pared 7 bases from V and 1 base from J, leaving 34 bases between. The CDR3 DNA reads TGTGCCAGCACTACCCTCTGCGGGGGACACAAGGAAGGCGGCCAAACTAATGAAAAACTGTTTTTT. Its translation is CASTTLCGGHKEGGQTNEKLFF.

J is TRBJ2-1 and V is TRBV28; D is perhaps TRBD1 (5 bases). Germline V gives CDR1 MDHEN, CDR2 SYDVKM. The CDR3 runs to 15 residues. V lost 1 base and J 5 bases, leaving 12 bases between the germline ends. In nucleotides, the CDR3 is TGTGCCAGCAGTTTATCCTACAGGTTCAACAATGAGCAGTTCTTC. It encodes CASSLSYRFNNEQFF. Together with reference TRBV28 and TRBJ2-1, the CDR3 gives the full variable domain: DVKVTQSSRYLVKRTGEKVFLECVQDMDHENMFWYRQDPGLGLRLIYFSYDVKMKEKGDIPEGYSVSREKKERFSLILESASTNQTSMYLCASSLSYRFNNEQFFGPGTRLTVL.

The chain joins TRBV9 to TRBJ1-4; D may be TRBD1 (5 bases). CDR1 is SGDLS, CDR2 YYNGEE, per germline. Trimming took 4 bases from V and 7 from J, leaving 14 bases between them. The CDR3 has 14 amino acids. CDR3 coding DNA: TGTGCCAGCAGCTCGGGAGGGGCAGGTGAAAAACTGTTTTTT. Amino acid sequence: CASSSGGAGEKLFF.

CDR3: CASSLEGTLTYEQYF. The CDR3 nucleotides are TGCGCCAGCAGCTTGGAGGGGACTCTAACCTACGAGCAGTACTTC. The chain employs TRBV5-1 and TRBJ2-7; perhaps TRBD2 as D (6 bases). The CDR3 runs to 15 residues. Germline V lookup: CDR1 SGHRS, CDR2 YFSETQ. The V end was cut by 0 bases, the J end by 2 bases, with 12 bases between. The full variable domain, its missing parts supplied by reference TRBV5-1 and TRBJ2-7, is KAGVTQTPRYLIKTRGQQVTLSCSPISGHRSVSWYQQTPGQGLQFLFEYFSETQRNKGNFPGRFSGRQFSNSRSEMNVSTLELGDSALYLCASSLEGTLTYEQYFGPGTRLTVT.

The chain links TRBV28 to TRBJ1-1; maybe TRBD1 (5 bases). Germline loops: CDR1 MDHEN, CDR2 SYDVKM. This CDR3 is 13 amino acids long. Deletions cut 0 bases from V and 12 bases from J, with 14 bases between. The DNA for the CDR3 is TGTGCCAGCAGTTTATGGTCGGGGGTGCTGTCTTTCTTT. It is translated as CASSLWSGVLSFF.